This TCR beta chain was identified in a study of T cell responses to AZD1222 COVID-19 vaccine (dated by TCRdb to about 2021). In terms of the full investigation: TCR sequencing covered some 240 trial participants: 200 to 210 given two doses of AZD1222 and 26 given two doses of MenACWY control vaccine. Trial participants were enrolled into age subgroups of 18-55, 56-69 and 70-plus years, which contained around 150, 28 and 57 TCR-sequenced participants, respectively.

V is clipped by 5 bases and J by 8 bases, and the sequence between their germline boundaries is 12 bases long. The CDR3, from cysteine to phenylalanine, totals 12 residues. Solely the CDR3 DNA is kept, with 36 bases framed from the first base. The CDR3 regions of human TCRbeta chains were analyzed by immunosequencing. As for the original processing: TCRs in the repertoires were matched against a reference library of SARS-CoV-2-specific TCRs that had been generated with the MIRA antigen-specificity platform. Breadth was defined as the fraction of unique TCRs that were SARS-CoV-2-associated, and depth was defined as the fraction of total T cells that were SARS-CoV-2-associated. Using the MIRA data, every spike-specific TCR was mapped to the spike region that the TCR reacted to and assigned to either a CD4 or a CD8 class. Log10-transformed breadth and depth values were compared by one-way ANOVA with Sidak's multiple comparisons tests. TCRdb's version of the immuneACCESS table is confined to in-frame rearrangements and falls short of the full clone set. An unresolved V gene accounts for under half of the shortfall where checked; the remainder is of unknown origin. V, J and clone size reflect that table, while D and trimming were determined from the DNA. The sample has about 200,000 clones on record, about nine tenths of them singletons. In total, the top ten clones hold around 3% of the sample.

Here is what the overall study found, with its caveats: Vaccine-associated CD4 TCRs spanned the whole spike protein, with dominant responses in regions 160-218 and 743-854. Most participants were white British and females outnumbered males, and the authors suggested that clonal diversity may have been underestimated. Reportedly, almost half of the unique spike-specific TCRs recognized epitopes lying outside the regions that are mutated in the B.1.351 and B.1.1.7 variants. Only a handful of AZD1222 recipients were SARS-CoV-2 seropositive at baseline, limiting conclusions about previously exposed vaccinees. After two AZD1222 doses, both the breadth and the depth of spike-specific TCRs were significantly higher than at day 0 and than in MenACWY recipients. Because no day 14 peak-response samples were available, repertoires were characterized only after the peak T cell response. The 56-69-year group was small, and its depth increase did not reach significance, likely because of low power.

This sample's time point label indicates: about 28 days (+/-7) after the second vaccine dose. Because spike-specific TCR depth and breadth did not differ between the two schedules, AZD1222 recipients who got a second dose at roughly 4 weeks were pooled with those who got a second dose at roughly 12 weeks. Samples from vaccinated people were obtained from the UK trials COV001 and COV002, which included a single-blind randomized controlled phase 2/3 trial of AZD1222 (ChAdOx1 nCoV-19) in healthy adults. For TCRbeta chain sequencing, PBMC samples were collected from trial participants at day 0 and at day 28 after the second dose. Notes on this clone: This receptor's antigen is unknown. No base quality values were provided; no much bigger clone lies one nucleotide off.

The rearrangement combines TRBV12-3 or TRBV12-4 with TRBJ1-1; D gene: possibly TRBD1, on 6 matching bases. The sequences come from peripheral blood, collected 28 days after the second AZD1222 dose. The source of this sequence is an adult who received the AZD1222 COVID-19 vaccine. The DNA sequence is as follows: TGTGCCAGCAGTCCGACTGGGACAGAAGCTTTCTTT. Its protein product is CASSPTGTEAFF.